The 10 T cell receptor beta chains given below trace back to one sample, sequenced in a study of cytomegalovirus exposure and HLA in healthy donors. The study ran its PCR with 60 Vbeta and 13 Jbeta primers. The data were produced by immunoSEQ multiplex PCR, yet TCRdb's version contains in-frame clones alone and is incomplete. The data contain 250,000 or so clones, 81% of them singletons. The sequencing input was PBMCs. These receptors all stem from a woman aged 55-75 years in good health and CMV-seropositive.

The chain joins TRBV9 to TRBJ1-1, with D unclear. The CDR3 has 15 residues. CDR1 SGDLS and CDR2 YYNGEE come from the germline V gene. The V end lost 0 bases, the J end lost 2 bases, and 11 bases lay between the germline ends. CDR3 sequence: CASSVDTRRNTEAFF. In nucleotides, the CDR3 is TGTGCCAGCAGCGTAGATACGAGGAGAAACACTGAAGCTTTCTTT.

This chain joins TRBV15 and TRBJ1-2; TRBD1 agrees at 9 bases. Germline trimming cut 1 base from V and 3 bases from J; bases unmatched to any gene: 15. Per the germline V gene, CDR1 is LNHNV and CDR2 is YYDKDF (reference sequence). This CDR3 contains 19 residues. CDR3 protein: CATSRGGTGTGMWDYGYTF. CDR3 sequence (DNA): TGTGCCACCAGCAGAGGCGGAACCGGGACAGGGATGTGGGACTATGGCTACACCTTC.

In DNA, the CDR3 is TGTGCCAGCAGTTCCCCAGGGTATAATGAGCAGTTCTTC. Amino acids: CASSSPGYNEQFF. The chain is built from TRBV28 and TRBJ2-1; maybe TRBD1 (5 bases). Looked up from germline, CDR1 is MDHEN and CDR2 is SYDVKM. V was cut by 4 bases and J by 7 bases, with 11 bases left in between. The CDR3 totals 13 residues. Based on the CDR3 plus reference TRBV28 and TRBJ2-1, the full variable domain is DVKVTQSSRYLVKRTGEKVFLECVQDMDHENMFWYRQDPGLGLRLIYFSYDVKMKEKGDIPEGYSVSREKKERFSLILESASTNQTSMYLCASSSPGYNEQFFGPGTRLTVL.

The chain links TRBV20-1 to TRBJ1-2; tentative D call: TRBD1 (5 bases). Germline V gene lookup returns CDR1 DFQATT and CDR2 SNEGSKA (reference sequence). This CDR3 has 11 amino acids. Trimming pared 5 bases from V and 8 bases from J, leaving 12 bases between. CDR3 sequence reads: CSAGDWAGYTF. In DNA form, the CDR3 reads TGCAGTGCTGGGGACTGGGCCGGCTACACCTTC.

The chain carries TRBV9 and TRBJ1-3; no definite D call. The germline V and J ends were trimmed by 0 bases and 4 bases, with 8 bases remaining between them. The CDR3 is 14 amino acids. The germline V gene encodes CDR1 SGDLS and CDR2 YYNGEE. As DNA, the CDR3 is TGTGCCAGCAGCGTAGGGAGGGCCGGAAACACCATATATTTT. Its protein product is CASSVGRAGNTIYF.

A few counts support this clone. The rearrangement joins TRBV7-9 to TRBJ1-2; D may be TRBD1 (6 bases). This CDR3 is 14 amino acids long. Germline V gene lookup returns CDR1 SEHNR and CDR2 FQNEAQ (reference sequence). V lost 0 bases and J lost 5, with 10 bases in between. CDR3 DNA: TGTGCCAGCAGCTTAGCAGGACAGAAATATGGCTACACCTTC. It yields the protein CASSLAGQKYGYTF.

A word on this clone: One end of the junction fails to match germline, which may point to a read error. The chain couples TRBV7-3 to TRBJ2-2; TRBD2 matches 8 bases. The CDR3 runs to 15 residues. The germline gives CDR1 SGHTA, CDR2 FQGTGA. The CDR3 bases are TGTGCCAGCAGCTTAAGTCTAGCGGGTACCGGAGAGCTGTTTTTT. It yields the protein CASSLSLAGTGELFF.

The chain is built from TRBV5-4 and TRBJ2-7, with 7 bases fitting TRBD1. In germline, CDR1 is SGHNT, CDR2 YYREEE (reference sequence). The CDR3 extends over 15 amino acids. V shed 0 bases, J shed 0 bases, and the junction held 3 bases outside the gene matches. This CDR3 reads CASSLAAGGSYEQYF. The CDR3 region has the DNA TGTGCCAGCAGCTTGGCCGCAGGGGGCTCCTACGAGCAGTACTTC.

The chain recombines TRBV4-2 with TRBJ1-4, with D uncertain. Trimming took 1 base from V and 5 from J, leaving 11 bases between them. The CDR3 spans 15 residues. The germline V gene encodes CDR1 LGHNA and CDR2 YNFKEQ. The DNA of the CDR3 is TGTGCCAGCAGCCAAGTGGCCAGGCAAAATGAAAAACTGTTTTTT. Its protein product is CASSQVARQNEKLFF.

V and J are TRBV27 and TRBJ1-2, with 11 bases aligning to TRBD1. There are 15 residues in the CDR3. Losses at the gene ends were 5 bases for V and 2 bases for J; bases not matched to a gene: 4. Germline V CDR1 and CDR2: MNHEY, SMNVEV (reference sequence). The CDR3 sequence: CASSPGTGGNYGYTF. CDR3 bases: TGTGCCAGCAGTCCTGGGACAGGGGGAAACTATGGCTACACCTTC.